The rows below give T cell receptor beta chains drawn from one sample of a study of T-cell memory formation after mild COVID-19. TCRdb reprocessed the 5' RACE reads via MiXCR and lists one record per CDR3 protein. The sample contains 200,000 to 250,000 distinct CDR3 sequences, about 27% of which appear only once. Sequencing was done on a sample of PBMCs or a T cell subset sorted from them (not recorded which). Source of these receptors: an adult woman who had mild COVID-19 (a few samples of this study predate the infection). Cell type and time point are not known. CDR3s include the opening cysteine and the closing phenylalanine or tryptophan. D genes are given only for firm matches. Some rows have no size entry. The others give once, few or many, or a class for an expanded clone.

>many|-|TRBV4-3|TRBJ1-1
CASSQGLVGGNTEAFF
TGCGCCAGCAGCCAAGGGTTGGTGGGAGGGAACACTGAAGCTTTCTTT
>-|-|TRBV6-5|TRBJ2-2
CASSYGGPRAAGELFF
TGTGCCAGCAGTTACGGGGGGCCACGAGCGGCCGGGGAGCTGTTTTTT
>-|TRBD2|TRBV7-8|TRBJ2-5
CASSSLAGTKETQYF
TGTGCCAGCAGCTCCCTAGCGGGAACGAAGGAGACCCAGTACTTC
>-|-|TRBV4-1|TRBJ2-1
CASSPPPGDSSYNEQFF
TGCGCCAGCAGCCCTCCCCCCGGAGATAGCTCCTACAATGAGCAGTTCTTC
>-|TRBD2|TRBV28|TRBJ2-5
CASTGPWVAGETQYF
TGTGCCAGCACGGGACCATGGGTAGCGGGAGAGACCCAGTACTTC
>-|TRBD2|TRBV11-2|TRBJ2-3
CASSLRGRASDTQYF
TGTGCCAGCAGCTTACGCGGGAGGGCCTCAGATACGCAGTATTTT
>many|-|TRBV5-1|TRBJ2-4
CASSLEQPTAKNIQYF
TGCGCCAGCAGCTTGGAACAGCCTACAGCCAAAAACATTCAGTACTTC
>few|-|TRBV7-2|TRBJ1-2
CASSLSPGRYGYTF
TGTGCCAGCAGCTTATCCCCAGGGCGGTATGGCTACACCTTC
>many|TRBD2|TRBV2|TRBJ2-3
CASSDRREGMGDTQYF
TGTGCCAGCAGTGATCGGCGGGAGGGCATGGGAGATACGCAGTATTTT
>-|-|TRBV5-1|TRBJ2-7
CASNPGRGTPYEQYF
TGCGCCAGCAACCCCGGTCGAGGGACCCCCTACGAGCAGTACTTC
>-|TRBD2|TRBV7-9|TRBJ2-1
CASSLGFQREPNEQFF
TGTGCCAGCAGCTTAGGATTCCAGCGGGAGCCCAATGAGCAGTTCTTC
>-|-|TRBV7-6|TRBJ1-4
CASSLARTDNEKLFF
TGTGCCAGCAGCTTAGCGAGGACAGATAATGAAAAACTGTTTTTT
>-|-|TRBV3-1|TRBJ2-1
CASSQGWYTEQFF
TGTGCCAGCAGCCAAGGATGGTACACTGAGCAGTTCTTC
>-|-|TRBV5-1|TRBJ1-2
CASSSGPIRDYGYTF
TGCGCCAGCAGCTCCGGCCCAATCAGGGACTATGGCTACACCTTC
>-|TRBD1|TRBV12-3/TRBV12-4|TRBJ2-2
CASSGTGRPGELFF
TGTGCCAGCAGTGGGACAGGGAGGCCCGGGGAGCTGTTTTTT
>-|TRBD2|TRBV7-3|TRBJ2-7
CASSLRGLAGVNDEQYF
TGTGCCAGCAGCTTACGGGGACTAGCGGGAGTGAACGACGAGCAGTACTTC
>-|TRBD1|TRBV6-5|TRBJ2-7
CASSQTFIRTGHSYEQYF
TGTGCCAGCAGTCAGACATTCATCCGGACAGGGCACTCCTACGAGCAGTACTTC
>few|TRBD2|TRBV7-6|TRBJ2-3
CASSTVAGTSTDTQYF
TGTGCCAGCAGCACCGTAGCGGGGACGAGCACAGATACGCAGTATTTT
>-|TRBD2|TRBV2|TRBJ2-1
CASRETSGRIDNEQFF
TGTGCCAGCAGAGAGACTAGCGGGAGAATCGACAATGAGCAGTTCTTC
>few|-|TRBV7-2|TRBJ2-1
CASSLVRQSSYNEQFF
TGTGCCAGCAGCTTAGTCCGGCAGAGCTCCTACAATGAGCAGTTCTTC
>few|TRBD2|TRBV10-3|TRBJ2-1
CAISESGTSSTNEQFF
TGTGCCATCAGTGAGTCGGGGACTAGCAGCACGAATGAGCAGTTCTTC
>-|TRBD1|TRBV7-8|TRBJ2-5
CASSQDRQETQYF
TGTGCCAGCAGCCAGGACAGGCAAGAGACCCAGTACTTC